The 25 T cell receptor beta chains given below trace back to one sample, sequenced in a study of early T cells in non-severe SARS-CoV-2 infection. Via MiXCR, TCRdb re-called the 5' RACE reads, giving one row per CDR3 protein. The data contain 65,000 to 70,000 distinct CDR3 sequences, about 11% of them singletons. Specimen: whole blood. These receptors all stem from an adult who was a healthcare worker with PCR-confirmed SARS-CoV-2 infection or an uninfected control (not recorded which).

This clonotype was seen more than once but under ten times. The V and J genes are TRBV18 and TRBJ2-3, with 9 bases that match TRBD2. J gave up 2 bases and V 5 bases, and 5 bases lay outside the gene matches. The CDR3 loop spans 15 amino acids. Germline V gene data show CDR1 as KGHSH and CDR2 as LQKENI. Written as DNA, the CDR3 is TGTGCCAGCTCATCCTCTAGCGGGGTCACAGATACGCAGTATTTT. Translated, it gives CASSSSSGVTDTQYF.

This clonotype was counted ten times or more. The J gene is TRBJ2-1, the V gene TRBV11-3, with 7 bases matching TRBD1. The germline V gene has CDR1 SGHNT and CDR2 YENEEA. V shed 3 bases and J 9 bases; nucleotides not matched to a gene: 2. The CDR3 has 12 amino acids. CDR3 residues: CASSFPGGEQFF. CDR3 nucleotide sequence: TGTGCCAGCAGCTTCCCAGGGGGTGAGCAGTTCTTC. Filled out from reference TRBV11-3 and TRBJ2-1, the complete variable domain reads EAGVVQSPRYKIIEKKQPVAFWCNPISGHNTLYWYLQNLGQGPELLIRYENEEAVDDSQLPKDRFSAERLKGVDSTLKIQPAELGDSAVYLCASSFPGGEQFFGPGTRLTVL.

In this sample, this clonotype turned up a few times. This chain joins TRBV12-3 or TRBV12-4 and TRBJ2-3; possible D gene TRBD1, 6 bases. The CDR3 has 15 amino acids. Trimming pared 5 bases from V and 2 bases from J, leaving 14 bases between. DNA for the CDR3: TGTGCCAGCAGTCAGGACAGTCGATTCACAGATACGCAGTATTTT. It codes for CASSQDSRFTDTQYF.

In its sample, this clonotype was seen many times. The rearrangement joins TRBV18 to TRBJ1-1; 7 bases fit TRBD1. This CDR3 region has 14 residues. V gave up 5 bases and J gave up 1 base; unmatched junction bases: 4. Germline V gene data show CDR1 as KGHSH and CDR2 as LQKENI. The CDR3 here is CASSVGQPNTEAFF. In DNA, the CDR3 is TGTGCCAGCTCAGTGGGACAGCCGAACACTGAAGCTTTCTTT.

A few counts support this clonotype. This chain joins TRBV20-1 and TRBJ2-7; the match to TRBD2 covers 8 bases. Germline CDR1 reads DFQATT; CDR2 reads SNEGSKA (reference sequence). Trimming at V came to 5 bases and at J to 9 bases, leaving 12 bases not matched to a gene. This CDR3 has 13 residues. In DNA, the CDR3 is TGCAGTGCTCAACTAGCGGCCCCTGACCGGCAGTACTTC. This gives the protein CSAQLAAPDRQYF.

This clonotype was detected only a few times. The chain recombines TRBV19 with TRBJ2-7; the D is unclear. V lost 4 bases, J lost 1 base, and 11 bases lay in between. Germline values: CDR1 LNHDA, CDR2 SQIVND (reference sequence). This CDR3 contains 14 residues. The CDR3 region is CASSTSYTSYEQYF. The CDR3 region has the DNA TGTGCCAGTAGTACGTCCTACACATCCTACGAGCAGTACTTC. The full variable domain, completed using reference TRBV19 and TRBJ2-7, is DGGITQSPKYLFRKEGQNVTLSCEQNLNHDAMYWYRQDPGQGLRLIYYSQIVNDFQKGDIAEGYSVSREKKESFPLTVTSAQKNPTAFYLCASSTSYTSYEQYFGPGTRLTVT.

This clonotype was counted only a few times. The chain links TRBV6-6 to TRBJ1-1; D uncertain. CDR1 MNHNY and CDR2 SVGAGI come from the germline V gene (reference sequence). V was shortened by 8 bases and J by 1 base, with 14 bases between the two germline ends. The CDR3 contains 14 residues. The CDR3 coding sequence is TGTGCCAGCGACACACCGGTAAAGAACACTGAAGCTTTCTTT. Protein product: CASDTPVKNTEAFF.

The table lists this clonotype with a count of one. The chain combines TRBV5-5 with TRBJ1-1, with 8 bases fitting TRBD1. V was pared by 0 bases and J by 4 bases, with 5 bases of the junction left unmatched. Germline V gene sequence: CDR1 SGHKS, CDR2 YYEKEE (reference sequence). The CDR3 sequence is 15 residues long. For the CDR3, the DNA is TGTGCCAGCAGCTTGGGGACAGGGATAAGCACTGAAGCTTTCTTT. Translation: CASSLGTGISTEAFF.

Many counts were recorded for this clonotype. V usage is TRBV15 and J usage is TRBJ2-7; D uncertain. Trimming took 6 bases from V and 3 from J, leaving 12 bases between them. The V gene's germline CDR1 is LNHNV and CDR2 YYDKDF (reference sequence). This CDR3 contains 13 residues. The CDR3 reads CATSSDRDYEQYF. The CDR3 DNA is TGTGCCACCAGTTCGGACCGAGACTACGAGCAGTACTTC.

V gene TRBV15 combines with J gene TRBJ2-7; TRBD1 agrees at 7 bases. With 3 bases clipped from V and 3 bases from J, the junction kept 5 bases outside the gene matches. The CDR3 spans 14 residues. Germline lookup yields CDR1 LNHNV and CDR2 YYDKDF (reference sequence). CDR3 loop: CATSSTGVRYEQYF. CDR3 DNA sequence: TGTGCCACCAGCAGCACAGGGGTGCGCTACGAGCAGTACTTC. The variable domain in full, with the rest retrieved from reference TRBV15 and TRBJ2-7, is DAMVIQNPRYQVTQFGKPVTLSCSQTLNHNVMYWYQQKSSQAPKLLFHYYDKDFNNEADTPDNFQSRRPNTSFCFLDIRSPGLGDTAMYLCATSSTGVRYEQYFGPGTRLTVT.

This clonotype appeared a few times. The chain has TRBV5-6 and TRBJ2-7; D gene uncertain. Germline V CDR1 and CDR2: SGHDT, YYEEEE. Deletions cut 0 bases from V and 6 bases from J, with 13 bases between. CDR3 length: 14 amino acids. CDR3 sequence (DNA): TGTGCCAGCAGCTTGGTGGGCAGGTCGCGCGAGCAGTACTTC. This gives the protein CASSLVGRSREQYF.

This chain connects TRBV14 to TRBJ2-7; TRBD2 aligns across 11 bases. The V segment lost 5 bases and the J segment 2 bases; nucleotides outside the gene matches: 5. CDR1 is SGHDN and CDR2 is FVKESK in the germline V gene. The CDR3 runs 15 residues. The CDR3 sequence: CASSFRTSGPYEQYF. The CDR3, as DNA: TGTGCCAGCAGCTTCCGGACTAGCGGGCCCTACGAGCAGTACTTC.

The chain employs TRBV5-5 and TRBJ1-5; D might be TRBD1 (5 bases). In germline, CDR1 is SGHKS, CDR2 YYEKEE (reference sequence). The length of the CDR3 is 14 residues. V was shortened by 1 base and J by 3 bases, with 8 bases between the two germline ends. The CDR3 protein is CASSLPGLNQPQHF. DNA of the CDR3: TGTGCCAGCAGCTTGCCGGGACTCAATCAGCCCCAGCATTTT.

V usage is TRBV30 and J usage is TRBJ2-6; D remains unclear. Trimming took 5 bases from V and 3 from J, leaving 11 bases between them. Germline V gives CDR1 GTSNPN, CDR2 SVGIG (reference sequence). The CDR3 totals 14 residues. The CDR3 here is CAWGPGGGANVLTF. The CDR3 nucleotides read TGTGCCTGGGGACCCGGTGGTGGGGCCAACGTCCTGACTTTC.

The J gene is TRBJ2-2, the V gene TRBV20-1; D gene uncertain. V lost 1 base to trimming and J lost 4 bases, with 13 bases between them. The germline CDR1 and CDR2 sequences are DFQATT and SNEGSKA (reference sequence). This CDR3 spans 15 amino acids. CDR3 in amino acids: CSARVERLITGELFF. CDR3 nucleotide sequence: TGCAGTGCTAGAGTGGAGCGATTAATCACCGGGGAGCTGTTTTTT.

This clonotype came up many times. The chain joins TRBV3-1 to TRBJ2-7; a weak D match, TRBD2 (6 bases). V was clipped by 1 base and J by 2 bases, with 18 bases between them. CDR3 size: 17 residues. Per germline, CDR1 LGHDT and CDR2 YNNKEL (reference sequence). CDR3 loop: CASSQVKAWTTTYEQYF. The CDR3 region has the DNA TGTGCCAGCAGCCAAGTAAAGGCTTGGACTACTACCTACGAGCAGTACTTC.

The chain recombines TRBV2 with TRBJ1-1, with D maybe TRBD1 (5 bases). V was pared by 2 bases and J by 4 bases, with 17 bases between. The CDR3 loop spans 16 amino acids. Germline CDR1 and CDR2: SNHLY and FYNNEI. In nucleotides, the CDR3 is TGTGCCAGCAGTGAAATGGCGGCGCGAAGGGGCACTGAAGCTTTCTTT. Translating it yields CASSEMAARRGTEAFF.

This clonotype was counted ten times or more. The chain carries TRBV6-2 or TRBV6-3 and TRBJ1-5; no definite D call. The length of the CDR3 is 13 residues. Germline lookup yields CDR1 MNHEY and CDR2 SVGEGT. The V and J ends lost 2 bases and 5 bases respectively, with 7 bases between them. The CDR3 nucleotides are TGTGCCAGCAGTTACGAGATCTATCAGCCCCAGCATTTT. It specifies CASSYEIYQPQHF.

The chain carries TRBV4-1 and TRBJ1-3; D ambiguous. V was clipped by 4 bases and J by 4 bases, with 17 bases between them. Germline assignment: CDR1 MGHRA and CDR2 YSYEKL. The CDR3 loop spans 16 amino acids. Here the CDR3 DNA reads TGCGCCAGCAGCCGGGCCGTGCCTGGGTCCGGAAACACCATATATTTT. Protein sequence: CASSRAVPGSGNTIYF.

This rearrangement joins TRBV9 to TRBJ2-7; 7 bases are shared with TRBD2. J gave up 2 bases and V 3 bases, and 8 bases lay outside the gene matches. CDR3 length: 15 amino acids. Germline V gene lookup returns CDR1 SGDLS and CDR2 YYNGEE. The CDR3 loop is CASSGASGTTYEQYF. CDR3 sequence (DNA): TGTGCCAGCAGCGGGGCTAGCGGAACCACCTACGAGCAGTACTTC.

The rearrangement uses TRBV7-9 and TRBJ2-7; unclear D gene. Germline values: CDR1 SEHNR, CDR2 FQNEAQ (reference sequence). The CDR3 is 14 residues long. Trimming took off 6 bases at V and 4 bases at J, with 16 bases between the two ends. The CDR3 sequence: CASSFELSAYEQYF. The CDR3 DNA follows: TGTGCCAGCAGTTTTGAGCTTTCAGCGTACGAGCAGTACTTC.

This CDR3 is CASSPQGAGADTQYF. Written as DNA, the CDR3 is TGTGCCAGCTCACCACAAGGGGCTGGGGCAGATACGCAGTATTTT. The chain employs TRBV18 and TRBJ2-3; a weak D match, TRBD1 (5 bases). Trimming shortened V by 1 base and J by 4 bases, and 12 bases separated the two germline ends. The CDR3 extends over 15 amino acids. Germline lookup yields CDR1 KGHSH and CDR2 LQKENI.

In this sample, this clonotype turned up a few times. This chain uses TRBV6-6 with TRBJ2-3; 13 nucleotides align to TRBD2. Germline V gene lookup returns CDR1 MNHNY and CDR2 SVGAGI (reference sequence). The CDR3 length is 18 residues. Trimming removed 5 bases from V and 1 base from J; junction bases left unmatched: 9. The DNA of the CDR3 is TGTGCCAGCAGTCAGGGACTAGCGGGGAGGAGGGGCACAGATACGCAGTATTTT. Translation gives CASSQGLAGRRGTDTQYF.

In this sample, this clonotype turned up many times. The rearrangement joins TRBV18 to TRBJ1-1; possibly TRBD1 for D (5 bases). V was cut by 4 bases and J by 0 bases, with 15 bases left in between. CDR3 length equals 16 residues. Germline CDR1 is KGHSH and CDR2 is LQKENI. The CDR3 protein is CASSLAQPGMNTEAFF. CDR3 sequence (DNA): TGTGCCAGCTCACTCGCGCAACCAGGGATGAACACTGAAGCTTTCTTT.

The chain uses TRBV12-3 or TRBV12-4 and TRBJ1-6, with TRBD1 identical over 8 bases. The CDR3 has 14 residues. The V and J ends lost 3 bases and 6 bases, in that order; junction bases with no gene match: 1. The CDR3 DNA sequence: TGTGCCAGCAGTTTGACAGGGGCTAATTCACCCCTCCACTTT. It encodes CASSLTGANSPLHF.